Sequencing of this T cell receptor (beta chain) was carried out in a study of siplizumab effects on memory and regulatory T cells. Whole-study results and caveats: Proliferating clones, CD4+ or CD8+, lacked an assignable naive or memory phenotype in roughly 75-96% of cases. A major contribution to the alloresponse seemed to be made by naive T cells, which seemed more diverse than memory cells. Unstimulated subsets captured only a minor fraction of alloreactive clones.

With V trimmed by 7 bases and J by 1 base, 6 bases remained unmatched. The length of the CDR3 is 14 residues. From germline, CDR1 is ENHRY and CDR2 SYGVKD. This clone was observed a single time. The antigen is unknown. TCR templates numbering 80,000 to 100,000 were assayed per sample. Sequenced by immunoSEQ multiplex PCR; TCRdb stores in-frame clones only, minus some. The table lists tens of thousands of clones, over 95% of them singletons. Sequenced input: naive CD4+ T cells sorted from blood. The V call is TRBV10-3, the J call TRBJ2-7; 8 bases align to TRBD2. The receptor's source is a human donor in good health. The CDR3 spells CAINSGVGSYEQYF. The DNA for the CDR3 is TGTGCCATCAATAGCGGGGTAGGGTCCTACGAGCAGTACTTC.